This T cell receptor beta chain was found in a study of CD8+ T cells in alopecia areata. In each case, RNA was isolated and then reverse transcribed into cDNA as the sequencing template. The data were produced by immunoSEQ multiplex PCR, yet TCRdb's version contains in-frame clones alone and is incomplete. The table has about 150,000 clones, about 51% seen once. The source is a human donor with alopecia areata. The material sequenced was CD8+ T cells sorted from blood, taken at week 0.

The CDR3 loop is CASSLTRFHNSNQPQHF. The CDR3 region has the DNA TGTGCCAGCAGCTTAACCAGGTTCCACAATAGCAATCAGCCCCAGCATTTT. The chain couples TRBV7-8 to TRBJ1-5; D gene uncertain. Trimming removed 2 bases at V and 0 bases at J, with 14 bases between. Germline CDR1 and CDR2: SGHVS and FQNEAQ. CDR3 length: 17 amino acids.